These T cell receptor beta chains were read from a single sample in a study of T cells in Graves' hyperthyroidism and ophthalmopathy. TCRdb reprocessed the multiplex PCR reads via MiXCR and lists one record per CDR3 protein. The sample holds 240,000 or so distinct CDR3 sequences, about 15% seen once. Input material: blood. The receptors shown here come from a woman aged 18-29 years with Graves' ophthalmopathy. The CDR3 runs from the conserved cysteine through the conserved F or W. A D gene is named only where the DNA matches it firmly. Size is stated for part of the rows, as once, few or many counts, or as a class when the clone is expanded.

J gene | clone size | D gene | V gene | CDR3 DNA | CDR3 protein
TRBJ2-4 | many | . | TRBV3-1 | TGTGCCAGCAGCCAATTTCCGGGGCCTAAAAACATTCAGTACTTC | CASSQFPGPKNIQYF
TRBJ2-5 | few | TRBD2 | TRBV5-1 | TGCGCCAGCGGAATAGCGGGAGGGGCCACGGAGACCCAGTACTTC | CASGIAGGATETQYF
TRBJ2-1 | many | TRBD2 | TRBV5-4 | TGTGCCAGCAGCTTGGGGGGGACTAGAATTAGTGAGCAGTTCTTC | CASSLGGTRISEQFF
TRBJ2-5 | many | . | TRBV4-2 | TGTGCCAGCAGCCAAGATAGGGCAGGAGAGACCCAGTACTTC | CASSQDRAGETQYF
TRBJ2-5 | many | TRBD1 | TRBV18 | TGTGCCAGCTCACCTCCGGGACAGACACAAGAGACCCAGTACTTC | CASSPPGQTQETQYF
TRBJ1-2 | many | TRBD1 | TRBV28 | TGTGCCAGCAGTGAACAGACCCGGGACAGAAGTTACTATGGCTACACCTTC | CASSEQTRDRSYYGYTF
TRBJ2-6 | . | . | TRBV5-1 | TGCGCCAGCAGCTTGGAACAAGGGGAGAACGCCAACGTCCTGACTTTC | CASSLEQGENANVLTF
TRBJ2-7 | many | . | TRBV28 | TGTGCCAGCACCTGGTCGGGTTACGAGCAGTACTTC | CASTWSGYEQYF
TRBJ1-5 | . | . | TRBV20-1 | TGCAGTGCCAGAAAGACAATCGATAGCAATCAGCCCCAGCATTTT | CSARKTIDSNQPQHF
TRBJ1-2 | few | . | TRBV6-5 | TGTGCCAGCAGTTACTTAGGCCCAGACTATGGCTACACCTTC | CASSYLGPDYGYTF
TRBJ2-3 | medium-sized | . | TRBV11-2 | TGTGCCAGCAGCCCCCCTTCGGCTTGGTCCACAGATACGCAGTATTTT | CASSPPSAWSTDTQYF
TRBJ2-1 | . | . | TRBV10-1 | TGCGCCAGCAGTGAGAGAATTGGATTCAGGGAGCAGTTCTTC | CASSERIGFREQFF
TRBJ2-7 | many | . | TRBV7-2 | TGTGCCAGCAGCTTAGCACGGGACCACGAGCAGTACTTC | CASSLARDHEQYF
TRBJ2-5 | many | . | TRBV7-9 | TGTGCCAGCAGCTTAGCGGTGGGCCGGGAGACCCAGTACTTC | CASSLAVGRETQYF
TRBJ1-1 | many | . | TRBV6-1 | TGTGCCAGCAGTTGGGGTCCAGTGAACACTGAAGCTTTCTTT | CASSWGPVNTEAFF
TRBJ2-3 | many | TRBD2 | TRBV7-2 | TGTGCCAGCAGCTCCACGAGCGAGGGACTAGCGTCATATACGCAGTATTTT | CASSSTSEGLASYTQYF